One sample yielded the 5 T cell receptor beta chains listed below, sequenced in a study of blood T cell repertoires in COVID-19. The repertoire was sequenced with immunoSEQ multiplex PCR; TCRdb's copy has only in-frame clones and lacks some. The data hold about 64,000 clones, with around 80% observed a single time. The sequenced sample was peripheral blood. The receptors stem from a man aged 55-75 years with COVID-19, enrolled during active disease.

This clone appeared a few times. This chain uses TRBV1 with TRBJ2-7; no check of the table's D call, TRBD2, against the DNA was made. TRBV1 is a pseudogene locus. This CDR3 region has 15 residues. The CDR3 DNA sequence: TGCACCACCGGGACTAGCGGGAGAAGGTCCTACGAGCAGTACTTC. This sequence encodes CTTGTSGRRSYEQYF.

The rearrangement joins TRBV5-1 to TRBJ1-1; D is ambiguous. V gave up 4 bases and J gave up 4 bases, with 14 bases separating them. This CDR3 region has 14 residues. From germline, CDR1 is SGHRS and CDR2 YFSETQ. DNA of the CDR3: TGCGCCAGCAGCCCGACTGAGGGAGGCACTGAAGCTTTCTTT. Translating gives CASSPTEGGTEAFF.

This clone was picked up a small number of times. Other DNA sequences in this specimen translate into the identical CDR3. The V and J genes are TRBV5-1 and TRBJ1-4; TRBD1 is a possible D gene (6 bases). The V end lost 0 bases, the J end lost 1 base, and 7 bases lay between the germline ends. The CDR3 extends over 15 amino acids. Germline values: CDR1 SGHRS, CDR2 YFSETQ. CDR3 nucleotide sequence: TGCGCCAGCAGCTTGGCAGGGGTAACTAATGAAAAACTGTTTTTT. Translated: CASSLAGVTNEKLFF.

The gene calls are TRBV5-1 and TRBJ2-1; the match to TRBD1 covers 9 bases. With 3 bases clipped from V and 10 bases from J, the junction kept 8 bases outside the gene matches. This CDR3 contains 14 residues. Germline-derived CDR1 and CDR2 are SGHRS and YFSETQ. CDR3 sequence (DNA): TGCGCCAGCAGCTCCATGGGGACAGGGAAAGAGCAGTTCTTC. Translating gives CASSSMGTGKEQFF. The whole variable domain, filled in from reference TRBV5-1 and TRBJ2-1, reads KAGVTQTPRYLIKTRGQQVTLSCSPISGHRSVSWYQQTPGQGLQFLFEYFSETQRNKGNFPGRFSGRQFSNSRSEMNVSTLELGDSALYLCASSSMGTGKEQFFGPGTRLTVL.

V gene TRBV5-4 combines with J gene TRBJ2-3; D gene uncertain. The CDR3 contains 13 residues. Germline V CDR1 and CDR2: SGHNT, YYREEE (reference sequence). Trimming left V 4 bases short and J 0 bases short, with 6 bases between. This CDR3 reads CASSQQSTDTQYF. In DNA form, the CDR3 reads TGTGCCAGCAGCCAACAGAGCACAGATACGCAGTATTTT.